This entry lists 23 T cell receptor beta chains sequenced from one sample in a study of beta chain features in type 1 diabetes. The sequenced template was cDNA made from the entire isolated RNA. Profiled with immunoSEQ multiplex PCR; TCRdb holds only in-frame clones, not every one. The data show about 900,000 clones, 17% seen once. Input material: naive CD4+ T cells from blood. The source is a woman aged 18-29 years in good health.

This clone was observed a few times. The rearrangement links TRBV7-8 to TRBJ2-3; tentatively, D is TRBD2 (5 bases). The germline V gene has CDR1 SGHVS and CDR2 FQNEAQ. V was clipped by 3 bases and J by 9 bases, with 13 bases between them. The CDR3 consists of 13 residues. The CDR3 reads CASSFGTGETQYF. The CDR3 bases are TGTGCCAGCAGCTTTGGTACCGGGGAAACGCAGTATTTT. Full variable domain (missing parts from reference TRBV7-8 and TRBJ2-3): GAGVSQSPRYKVAKRGQDVALRCDPISGHVSLFWYQQALGQGPEFLTYFQNEAQLDKSGLPSDRFFAERPEGSVSTLKIQRTQQEDSAVYLCASSFGTGETQYFGPGTRLTVL.

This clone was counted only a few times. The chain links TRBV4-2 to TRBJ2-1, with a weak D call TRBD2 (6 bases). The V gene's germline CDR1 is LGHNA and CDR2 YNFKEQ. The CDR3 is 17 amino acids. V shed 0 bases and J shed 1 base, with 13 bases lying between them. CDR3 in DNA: TGTGCCAGCAGCCAAGAGTTAGCGGCCTGGTCCTACAATGAGCAGTTCTTC. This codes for CASSQELAAWSYNEQFF.

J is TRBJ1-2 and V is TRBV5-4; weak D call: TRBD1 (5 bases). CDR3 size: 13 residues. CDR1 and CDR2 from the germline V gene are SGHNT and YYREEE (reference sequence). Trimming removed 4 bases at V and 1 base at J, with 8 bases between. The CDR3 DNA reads TGTGCCAGCAGCATCGACAGTAACTATGGCTACACCTTC. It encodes CASSIDSNYGYTF.

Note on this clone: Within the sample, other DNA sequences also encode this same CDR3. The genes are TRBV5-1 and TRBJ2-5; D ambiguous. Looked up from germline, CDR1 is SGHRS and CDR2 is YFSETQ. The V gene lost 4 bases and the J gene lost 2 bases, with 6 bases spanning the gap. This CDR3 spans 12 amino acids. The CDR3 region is CASSPSQETQYF. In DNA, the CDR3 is TGCGCCAGCAGCCCCTCTCAAGAGACCCAGTACTTC.

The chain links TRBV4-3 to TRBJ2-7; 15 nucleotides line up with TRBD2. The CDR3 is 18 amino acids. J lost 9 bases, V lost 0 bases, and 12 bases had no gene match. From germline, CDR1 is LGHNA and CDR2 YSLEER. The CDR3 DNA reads TGCGCCAGCAGCCAAGACTCAGCCCGTGGGACTAGCGGGAGGAGGCAGTACTTC. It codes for CASSQDSARGTSGRRQYF.

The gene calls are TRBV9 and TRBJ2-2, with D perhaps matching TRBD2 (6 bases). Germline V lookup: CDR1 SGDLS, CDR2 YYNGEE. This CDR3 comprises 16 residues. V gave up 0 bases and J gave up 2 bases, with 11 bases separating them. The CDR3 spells CASSVGAGSNTGELFF. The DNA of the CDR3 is TGTGCCAGCAGCGTAGGTGCGGGAAGTAACACCGGGGAGCTGTTTTTT.

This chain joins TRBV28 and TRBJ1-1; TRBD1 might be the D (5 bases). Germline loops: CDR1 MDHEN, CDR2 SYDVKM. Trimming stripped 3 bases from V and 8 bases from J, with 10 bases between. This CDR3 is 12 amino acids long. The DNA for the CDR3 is TGTGCCAGCAGTTTTCAGGGTACGGAAGCTTTCTTT. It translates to CASSFQGTEAFF.

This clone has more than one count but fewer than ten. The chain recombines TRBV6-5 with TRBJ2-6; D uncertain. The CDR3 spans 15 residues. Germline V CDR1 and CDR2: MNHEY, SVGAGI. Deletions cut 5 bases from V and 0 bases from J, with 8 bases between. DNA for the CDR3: TGTGCCAGCAGTATCGGTTTCTCTGGGGCCAACGTCCTGACTTTC. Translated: CASSIGFSGANVLTF.

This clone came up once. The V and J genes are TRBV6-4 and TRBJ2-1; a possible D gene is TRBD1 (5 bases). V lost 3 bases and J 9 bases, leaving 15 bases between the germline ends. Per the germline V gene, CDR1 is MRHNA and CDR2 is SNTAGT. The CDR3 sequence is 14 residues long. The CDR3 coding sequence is TGTGCCAGCAGTGAAGGCAGGGAATTTGGTGAGCAGTTCTTC. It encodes CASSEGREFGEQFF.

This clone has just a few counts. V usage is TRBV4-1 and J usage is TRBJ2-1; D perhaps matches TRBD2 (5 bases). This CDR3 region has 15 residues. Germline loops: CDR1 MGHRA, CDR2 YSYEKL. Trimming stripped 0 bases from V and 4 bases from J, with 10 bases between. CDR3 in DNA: TGCGCCAGCAGCCAAGATCCGCGACTATACAATGAGCAGTTCTTC. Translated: CASSQDPRLYNEQFF.

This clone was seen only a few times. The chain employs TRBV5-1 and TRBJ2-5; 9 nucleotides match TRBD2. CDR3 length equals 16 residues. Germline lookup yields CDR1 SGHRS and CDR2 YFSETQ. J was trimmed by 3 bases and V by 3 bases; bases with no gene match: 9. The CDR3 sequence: CASSSEMTSGEETQYF. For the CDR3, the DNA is TGCGCCAGCAGCTCGGAAATGACTAGCGGAGAAGAGACCCAGTACTTC.

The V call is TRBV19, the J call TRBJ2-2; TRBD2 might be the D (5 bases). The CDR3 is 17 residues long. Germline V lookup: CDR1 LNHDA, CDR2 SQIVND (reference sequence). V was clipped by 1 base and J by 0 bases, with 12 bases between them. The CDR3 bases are TGTGCCAGTAGTATAGGTGGAGGCAGATCGAACACCGGGGAGCTGTTTTTT. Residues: CASSIGGGRSNTGELFF.

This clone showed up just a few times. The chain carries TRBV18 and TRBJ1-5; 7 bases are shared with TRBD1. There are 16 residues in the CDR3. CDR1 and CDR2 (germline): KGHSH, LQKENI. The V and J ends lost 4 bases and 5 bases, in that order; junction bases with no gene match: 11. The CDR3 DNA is TGTGCCAGCTCACTATTAAGGACAGGCCTTTATCAGCCCCAGCATTTT. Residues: CASSLLRTGLYQPQHF.

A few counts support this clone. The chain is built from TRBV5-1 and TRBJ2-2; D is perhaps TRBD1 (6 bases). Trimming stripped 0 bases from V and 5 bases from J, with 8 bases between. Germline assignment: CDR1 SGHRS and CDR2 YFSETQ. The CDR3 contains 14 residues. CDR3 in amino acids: CASSLGQETGELFF. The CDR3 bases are TGCGCCAGCAGCTTGGGACAGGAGACCGGGGAGCTGTTTTTT.

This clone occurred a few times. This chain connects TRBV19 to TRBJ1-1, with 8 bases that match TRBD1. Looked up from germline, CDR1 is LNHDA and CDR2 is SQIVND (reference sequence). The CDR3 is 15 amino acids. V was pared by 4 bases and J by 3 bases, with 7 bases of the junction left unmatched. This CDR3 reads CASSTWTGRYTEAFF. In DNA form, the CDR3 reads TGTGCCAGTAGTACCTGGACAGGGAGATACACTGAAGCTTTCTTT.

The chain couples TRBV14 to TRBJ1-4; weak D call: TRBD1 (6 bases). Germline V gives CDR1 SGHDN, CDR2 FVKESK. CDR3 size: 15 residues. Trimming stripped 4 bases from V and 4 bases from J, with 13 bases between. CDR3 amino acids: CASSPYRAYNEKLFF. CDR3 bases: TGTGCCAGCAGCCCGTACAGGGCTTATAATGAAAAACTGTTTTTT.

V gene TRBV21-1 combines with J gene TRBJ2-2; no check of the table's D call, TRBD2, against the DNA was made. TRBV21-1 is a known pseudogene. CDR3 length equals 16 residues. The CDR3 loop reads CASTSLGFDSTGELFF. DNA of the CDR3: TGTGCCAGCACCTCCTTAGGATTCGACTCCACCGGGGAGCTGTTTTTT.

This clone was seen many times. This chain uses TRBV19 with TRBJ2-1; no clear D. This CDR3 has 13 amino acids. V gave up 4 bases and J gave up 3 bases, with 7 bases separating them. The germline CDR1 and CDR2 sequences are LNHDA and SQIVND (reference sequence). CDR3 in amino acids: CASSRASYNEQFF. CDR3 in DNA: TGTGCCAGTAGTAGGGCAAGCTACAATGAGCAGTTCTTC.

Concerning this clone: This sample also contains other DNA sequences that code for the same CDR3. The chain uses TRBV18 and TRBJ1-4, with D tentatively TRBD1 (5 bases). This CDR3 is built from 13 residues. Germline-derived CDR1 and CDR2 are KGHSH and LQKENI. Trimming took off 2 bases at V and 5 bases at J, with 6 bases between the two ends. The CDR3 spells CASSPTGNEKLFF. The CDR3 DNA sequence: TGTGCCAGCTCACCAACAGGAAATGAAAAACTGTTTTTT.

DNA for the CDR3: TGTGCCAGCAGCCCCCGACTAGCGGGAGGTCGGCCGAACACCGGGGAGCTGTTTTTT. Amino acids: CASSPRLAGGRPNTGELFF. V gene TRBV7-8 combines with J gene TRBJ2-2; 13 nucleotides match TRBD2. The V and J ends lost 5 bases and 0 bases, in that order; junction bases with no gene match: 9. In germline, CDR1 is SGHVS, CDR2 FQNEAQ. The CDR3 length is 19 residues.

CDR3 residues: CASSALQASRLSGANVLTF. Written as DNA, the CDR3 is TGTGCCAGCAGCGCCTTACAGGCCTCCCGGCTCTCTGGGGCCAACGTCCTGACTTTC. This rearrangement joins TRBV7-2 to TRBJ2-6; tentatively, D is TRBD1 (5 bases). Per germline, CDR1 SGHTA and CDR2 FQGNSA. Trimming stripped 5 bases from V and 0 bases from J, with 20 bases between. The CDR3 sequence is 19 residues long.

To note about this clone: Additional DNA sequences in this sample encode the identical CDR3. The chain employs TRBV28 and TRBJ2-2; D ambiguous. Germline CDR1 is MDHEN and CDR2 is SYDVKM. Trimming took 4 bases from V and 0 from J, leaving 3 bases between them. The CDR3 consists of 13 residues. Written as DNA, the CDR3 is TGTGCCAGCAGTTCAACGAACACCGGGGAGCTGTTTTTT. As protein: CASSSTNTGELFF.

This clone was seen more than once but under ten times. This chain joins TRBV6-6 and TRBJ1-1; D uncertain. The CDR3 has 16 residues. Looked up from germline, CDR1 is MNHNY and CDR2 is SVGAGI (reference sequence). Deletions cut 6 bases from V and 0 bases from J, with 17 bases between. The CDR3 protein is CASRSTGSPMNTEAFF. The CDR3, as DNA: TGTGCCAGCAGGAGTACCGGGAGTCCAATGAACACTGAAGCTTTCTTT.